This TCR beta chain emerged from a study of blood T cell repertoires in COVID-19 (dated by TCRdb to the early 2020s). Background for the entire study: Samples covering the acute and convalescent phases of COVID-19 were provided by collaborators in the United States, Italy and Spain. The prospective study material was composed of cDNA or gDNA derived from T cells, B-cell-depleted T cells, or PBMCs. Subjects who had been exposed to COVID-19, were actively infected with it, or had recovered from it provided the deeply sampled blood TCRbeta repertoires that made up the dataset. The repertoires were released in a freely available public database intended as a resource for research on the immune response to SARS-CoV-2. Samples came from the ongoing ImmuneRACE study (first 160 participants) plus 1,254 subjects from 6 global collaborators. A de-identified subject ID, COVID-19 status, age in years and sex were almost always included in the sample metadata. Where available, HLA class I and class II types were taken from metadata supplied by the sample provider and were not determined by assay-based typing. On the study overall, not on this receptor specifically: Clinical and demographic metadata were provided uncurated, with the amount varying by source and participant.

Each collaborating institution followed its own protocols to collect whole blood in K2EDTA tubes. Collaborator samples were shipped for TCRbeta analysis as frozen whole blood, isolated PBMCs, or DNA extracted from either sample type. A single count supports this clone. Its antigen is still unknown. No much larger clonotype is one base removed from it; base qualities were not supplied. TCRbeta CDR3 regions were amplified from genomic DNA using the immunoSEQ Assay, a bias-controlled multiplex PCR. The authors processed their data as follows. The number of nucleated cells in each sample was estimated by amplification of reference gene primers within the assay. Sequence reads were collapsed and filtered to measure the absolute abundance of every unique TCRbeta CDR3 rearrangement. Productive Simpson clonality was computed per sample as the square root of Simpson's diversity index over productive rearrangements. TCRdb stores this immuneACCESS table with in-frame sequences only. Part of the clones is absent; in the studies checked, under half of the shortfall reflects unresolved V genes, and no reason is known for the rest. For V, J and clone size, that table is used; D and trimming come from the DNA. The sample includes under 200,000 clones, with around 85% observed a single time. The ten largest clones represent more than 8% of the sample.

Trimming leaves V shorter by 3 bases and J shorter by 5 bases, with the junction holding 10 bases beyond the gene matches. According to the germline V gene, CDR1 reads KGHSH and CDR2 reads LQKENI. The CDR3 runs 16 residues from the cysteine to the phenylalanine. Of the read, only the CDR3 DNA is kept; its 48 bases are in frame from base 1. This sequence originates from a woman of 80 years or more with acute or convalescent COVID-19. In this chain, TRBV18 is recombined with TRBJ2-7; 10 central nucleotides agree with TRBD1. Sequenced: peripheral blood. The sequenced DNA is TGTGCCAGCTCACCTTGGGGACAGGGGTCGAGCAACGAGCAGTACTTC. This encodes CASSPWGQGSSNEQYF.